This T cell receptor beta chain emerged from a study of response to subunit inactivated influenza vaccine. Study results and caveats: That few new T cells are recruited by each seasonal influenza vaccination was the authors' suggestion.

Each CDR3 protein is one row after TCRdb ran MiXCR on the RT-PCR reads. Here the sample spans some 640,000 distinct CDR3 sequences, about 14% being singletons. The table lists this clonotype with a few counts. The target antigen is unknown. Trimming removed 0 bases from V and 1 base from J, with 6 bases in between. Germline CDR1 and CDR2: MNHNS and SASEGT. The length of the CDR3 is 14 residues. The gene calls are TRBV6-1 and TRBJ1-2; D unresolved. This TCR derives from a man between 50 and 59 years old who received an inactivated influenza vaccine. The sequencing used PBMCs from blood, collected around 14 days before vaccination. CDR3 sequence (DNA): TGTGCCAGCAGTGAAGCGCTTTTTAACTATGGCTACACCTTC. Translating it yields CASSEALFNYGYTF.